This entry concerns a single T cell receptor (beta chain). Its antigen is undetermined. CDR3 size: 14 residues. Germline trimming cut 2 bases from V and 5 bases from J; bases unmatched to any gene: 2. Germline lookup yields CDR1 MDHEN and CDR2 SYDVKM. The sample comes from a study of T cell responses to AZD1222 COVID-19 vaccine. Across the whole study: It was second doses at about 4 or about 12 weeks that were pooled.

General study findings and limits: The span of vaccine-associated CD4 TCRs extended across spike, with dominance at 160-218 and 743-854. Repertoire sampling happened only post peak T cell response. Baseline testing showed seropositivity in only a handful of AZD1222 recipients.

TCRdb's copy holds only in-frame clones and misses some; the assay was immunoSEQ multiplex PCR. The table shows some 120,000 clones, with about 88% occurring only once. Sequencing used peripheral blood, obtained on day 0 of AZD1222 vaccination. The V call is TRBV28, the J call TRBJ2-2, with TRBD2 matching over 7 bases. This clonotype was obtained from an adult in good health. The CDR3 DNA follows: TGTGCCAGCAGTTTAGGCGGGAGAACCGGGGAGCTGTTTTTT. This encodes CASSLGGRTGELFF.